One sample yielded the 21 T cell receptor beta chains listed below, sequenced in a study of PD-L1 blockade in urothelial cancer (TCRdb year 2017). Libraries came from the immunoSEQ multiplex PCR assay. TCRdb took over this immuneACCESS table, retaining in-frame rearrangements with V and J assigned. Such tables are incomplete; in checked studies, under half of the missing clones stem from an unresolved V gene, and the remainder is unexplained. This sample holds roughly 45,000 clones; more than 70% were observed only once. Under 20% of the sample goes to the ten largest clones. This specimen's time point label, per the study, means: pretreatment peripheral blood. The sample consisted of PBMCs, taken around atezolizumab (anti-PD-L1) treatment. The receptors here all came from a man aged 60 to 75 with urothelial cancer.

The rearrangement links TRBV28 to TRBJ1-5, with a tentative D call TRBD1 (6 bases). Trimming took 2 bases from V and 6 from J, leaving 17 bases between them. Germline CDR1 reads MDHEN; CDR2 reads SYDVKM. The CDR3 is made up of 16 amino acids. The CDR3 protein is CASSLGGGGLIQPQHF. The CDR3 region has the DNA TGTGCCAGCAGTTTAGGCGGCGGGGGGCTGATTCAGCCCCAGCATTTT. Drawing the rest from reference TRBV28 and TRBJ1-5, the complete variable domain is DVKVTQSSRYLVKRTGEKVFLECVQDMDHENMFWYRQDPGLGLRLIYFSYDVKMKEKGDIPEGYSVSREKKERFSLILESASTNQTSMYLCASSLGGGGLIQPQHFGDGTRLSIL.

The chain couples TRBV9 to TRBJ1-3; no definite D call. The germline V gene encodes CDR1 SGDLS and CDR2 YYNGEE. Trimming removed 3 bases at V and 4 bases at J, with 8 bases between. This CDR3 comprises 13 residues. CDR3 in amino acids: CASSAAMGNTIYF. The CDR3 DNA reads TGTGCCAGCAGCGCCGCTATGGGAAACACCATATATTTT.

V gene TRBV11-2 combines with J gene TRBJ2-7; TRBD2 is a possible D gene (5 bases). CDR3 size: 13 residues. The V end was cut by 1 base, the J end by 3 bases, with 7 bases between. The germline gives CDR1 SGHAT, CDR2 FQNNGV. CDR3 loop: CASSLGTHYEQYF. CDR3 in DNA: TGTGCCAGCAGCTTAGGGACTCACTACGAGCAGTACTTC.

V gene TRBV7-8 combines with J gene TRBJ1-3, with 9 nucleotides matching TRBD1. Trimming at V came to 5 bases and at J to 2 bases, leaving 4 bases not matched to a gene. Germline assignment: CDR1 SGHVS and CDR2 FQNEAQ. This CDR3 region has 15 residues. The CDR3 DNA reads as TGTGCCAGCAGCGCGGGACAGGGTGCTGGAAACACCATATATTTT. It encodes CASSAGQGAGNTIYF. Complete variable domain (other parts from reference TRBV7-8 and TRBJ1-3): GAGVSQSPRYKVAKRGQDVALRCDPISGHVSLFWYQQALGQGPEFLTYFQNEAQLDKSGLPSDRFFAERPEGSVSTLKIQRTQQEDSAVYLCASSAGQGAGNTIYFGEGSWLTVV.

The rearrangement joins TRBV6-4 to TRBJ1-2; tentative D call: TRBD1 (6 bases). This CDR3 region has 15 residues. Looked up from germline, CDR1 is MRHNA and CDR2 is SNTAGT. V was clipped by 2 bases and J by 6 bases, with 16 bases between them. The CDR3 is CASSDGGADRDGYTF. CDR3 in DNA: TGTGCCAGCAGTGACGGGGGCGCAGATCGGGATGGCTACACCTTC.

This clone was picked up a small number of times. CDR3 amino acids: CAIRDTGGSSYEQYF. In DNA form, the CDR3 reads TGTGCCATCAGGGACACGGGAGGGAGCTCCTACGAGCAGTACTTC. V and J are TRBV10-3 and TRBJ2-7; 8 bases align to TRBD2. V was pared by 6 bases and J by 0 bases, with 7 bases of the junction left unmatched. This CDR3 comprises 15 residues. CDR1 is ENHRY and CDR2 is SYGVKD in the germline V gene.

The rearrangement uses TRBV29-1 and TRBJ2-3; D is undetermined. This CDR3 region has 11 residues. The germline CDR1 and CDR2 sequences are SQVTM and ANQGSEA. Between the trimmed V and J ends, which lost 1 base and 5 bases, there was a span of 4 bases. CDR3 DNA sequence: TGCAGCGTTGAAGGCGGAGATACGCAGTATTTT. It is translated as CSVEGGDTQYF.

CDR3 sequence (DNA): TGTGCCAGCAGTCAAATGCAGGGGAATAATCAGCCCCAGCATTTT. Its protein is CASSQMQGNNQPQHF. The chain combines TRBV28 with TRBJ1-5; possibly TRBD1 for D (6 bases). The V end was cut by 5 bases, the J end by 4 bases, with 15 bases between. The CDR3 runs 15 residues. Germline loops: CDR1 MDHEN, CDR2 SYDVKM.

In this sample, this clone turned up a few times. The chain couples TRBV7-2 to TRBJ1-1; perhaps TRBD1 as D (5 bases). V shed 3 bases and J shed 8 bases, with 10 bases lying between them. Germline CDR1 is SGHTA and CDR2 is FQGNSA. This CDR3 comprises 12 residues. CDR3: CASSLGGGEAFF. The CDR3, as DNA: TGTGCCAGCAGCTTGGGGGGAGGGGAAGCTTTCTTT.

V usage is TRBV6-1 and J usage is TRBJ1-5, with D maybe TRBD1 (6 bases). The CDR3 loop spans 15 amino acids. V gave up 6 bases and J gave up 0 bases, with 12 bases separating them. Germline V gene data show CDR1 as MNHNS and CDR2 as SASEGT. This CDR3 reads CASSATGNSNQPQHF. The CDR3 DNA reads as TGTGCCAGCAGCGCTACAGGGAATAGCAATCAGCCCCAGCATTTT.

V is TRBV19 and J is TRBJ1-2; 8 nucleotides agree with TRBD1. Looked up from germline, CDR1 is LNHDA and CDR2 is SQIVND (reference sequence). V shed 6 bases and J 10 bases; nucleotides not matched to a gene: 13. The CDR3 extends over 14 amino acids. This CDR3 is CASRVQGAFVSYTF. CDR3 in DNA: TGTGCCAGTAGGGTGCAGGGGGCCTTCGTTTCCTACACCTTC.

This clone was detected once. This chain joins TRBV4-1 and TRBJ2-1; 8 bases map to TRBD2. Germline CDR1 MGHRA, CDR2 YSYEKL. The trim removed 3 bases at V and 10 bases at J, leaving 11 bases unmatched. The CDR3 has 15 amino acids. The CDR3 loop is CASSHNGRASGEQFF. The CDR3 nucleotides read TGCGCCAGCAGCCACAACGGGAGGGCCTCCGGGGAGCAGTTCTTC.

In nucleotides, the CDR3 is TGTGCCACCAGCAGAGGCGGTGGAGGGGTCAACGAGCAGTACTTC. Its protein is CATSRGGGGVNEQYF. This chain connects TRBV15 to TRBJ2-7; TRBD2 might be the D (6 bases). Germline CDR1 reads LNHNV; CDR2 reads YYDKDF (reference sequence). The germline V and J ends were trimmed by 1 base and 5 bases, with 15 bases remaining between them. This CDR3 spans 15 amino acids.

The chain links TRBV4-3 to TRBJ2-3, with 10 bases aligning to TRBD2. V dropped 2 bases and J dropped 4; count of bases not matched to a gene: 9. Looked up from germline, CDR1 is LGHNA and CDR2 is YSLEER. The CDR3 spans 17 residues. The CDR3 DNA follows: TGCGCCAGCAGCCAACTAACACCCGGGACTAGCGCAGATACGCAGTATTTT. It is translated as CASSQLTPGTSADTQYF.

This clone was seen just once. V usage is TRBV30 and J usage is TRBJ1-5, with D tentatively TRBD1 (5 bases). The CDR3 spans 13 residues. V shed 1 base and J shed 4 bases, with 8 bases lying between them. Germline lookup yields CDR1 GTSNPN and CDR2 SVGIG (reference sequence). Here the CDR3 reads CAWSEGKNQPQHF. In DNA, the CDR3 is TGTGCCTGGAGTGAGGGGAAGAATCAGCCCCAGCATTTT.

The chain is built from TRBV6-1 and TRBJ2-7, with TRBD2 matching over 8 bases. This CDR3 region has 15 residues. V lost 6 bases, J lost 3 bases, and 10 bases stayed unmatched. The germline CDR1 and CDR2 sequences are MNHNS and SASEGT. CDR3 amino acids: CASRSGGGSNYEQYF. CDR3 sequence (DNA): TGTGCCAGCAGGTCGGGGGGGGGATCGAACTACGAGCAGTACTTC.

The chain has TRBV11-3 and TRBJ2-1, with 9 bases lining up with TRBD2. This CDR3 spans 15 amino acids. Per germline, CDR1 SGHNT and CDR2 YENEEA. The junction had 11 bases not matched to a gene; V was cut back by 5 bases and J by 9 bases. CDR3 sequence reads: CASSPIAGDHVEQFF. CDR3 bases: TGTGCCAGCAGCCCGATAGCGGGAGACCACGTTGAGCAGTTCTTC.

The chain recombines TRBV28 with TRBJ2-5; D perhaps matches TRBD2 (6 bases). CDR1 is MDHEN and CDR2 is SYDVKM in the germline V gene. The CDR3 totals 15 residues. The V end was cut by 8 bases, the J end by 9 bases, with 25 bases between. CDR3: CASGIAGTLIFSQYF. CDR3 sequence (DNA): TGTGCCAGCGGTATCGCCGGGACTCTCATATTTTCCCAGTACTTC.

This clone was seen just once. The V and J genes are TRBV18 and TRBJ1-1; D might be TRBD1 (6 bases). The CDR3 loop spans 16 amino acids. The germline gives CDR1 KGHSH, CDR2 LQKENI. Trimming took 2 bases from V and 5 from J, leaving 18 bases between them. The CDR3 sequence is CASSPAGGVGRTEAFF. The DNA for the CDR3 is TGTGCCAGCTCACCAGCGGGGGGCGTAGGACGGACTGAAGCTTTCTTT.

The rearrangement joins TRBV2 to TRBJ2-2, with 9 bases identical to TRBD1. The CDR3 has 15 amino acids. Germline CDR1 SNHLY, CDR2 FYNNEI. J lost 7 bases, V lost 2 bases, and 5 bases had no gene match. In DNA form, the CDR3 reads TGTGCCAGCAGTGAAACGGGACAGGGTGGCGGGGAGCTGTTTTTT. Protein product: CASSETGQGGGELFF.

J is TRBJ2-7 and V is TRBV4-3; the D gene is possibly TRBD2 (6 bases). The germline V gene has CDR1 LGHNA and CDR2 YSLEER. The V and J ends lost 3 bases and 5 bases respectively, with 17 bases between them. The CDR3 has 15 amino acids. CDR3 nucleotide sequence: TGCGCCAGCAGCCAGGAGAGTGGAGGGTACAACGAGCAGTACTTC. Translating gives CASSQESGGYNEQYF.